This T cell receptor beta chain is from a study of early T cells in non-severe SARS-CoV-2 infection. Study-wide context: The sequenced material was bulk RNA from unsorted whole blood, and its chains were unpaired.

This clonotype was detected a few times. TCRdb reprocessed the 5' RACE reads with MiXCR, giving one entry per CDR3 protein. The sample consists of 50,000 to 65,000 distinct CDR3 sequences, around 18% of them appearing once. Trimming cost V 1 base and J 1 base; bases outside gene matches: 5. Germline assignment: CDR1 DFQATT and CDR2 SNEGSKA (reference sequence). The CDR3 loop spans 16 amino acids. The clonotype comes from an adult who was a healthcare worker with PCR-confirmed SARS-CoV-2 infection or an uninfected control (not recorded which). The chain carries TRBV20-1 and TRBJ2-3; TRBD2 aligns across 10 bases. Source: whole blood, taken at baseline. The CDR3 nucleotides read TGCAGTGCTAGAGCATTAGCGGGGGGACGCACAGATACGCAGTATTTT. This encodes CSARALAGGRTDTQYF.